This entry is about one T cell receptor (beta chain). Its antigen is currently unknown. Generated by immunoSEQ multiplex PCR, the TCRdb table keeps only in-frame clones and is missing some. This repertoire shows 23,000 or so clones, about three quarters found once; its top ten account for roughly 22%. These data belong to a study of CD4 T cells in relation to SARS-CoV-2 and coronaviruses. The unexposed donors gave CD4+ T cells in about 2010-2019, prior to COVID-19. The cells were cultured for roughly 11 days before CD4+ T cells were isolated. The junction had 9 bases not matched to a gene; V was cut back by 5 bases and J by 6 bases. There are 14 residues in the CDR3. The germline CDR1 and CDR2 sequences are SGHTA and FQGNSA.

This TCR came from a human donor in good health. The rearrangement joins TRBV7-2 to TRBJ2-7, with 8 bases that match TRBD1. Sequencing was performed on CD4+ T cells from PBMCs, cultured in vitro. This CDR3 reads CASSPGFGTGEQYF. The DNA for the CDR3 is TGTGCCAGCAGCCCAGGGTTCGGGACAGGCGAGCAGTACTTC.